This T cell receptor beta chain was sequenced for a study of blood T cell repertoires in COVID-19 (dated by TCRdb to 2019 to 2021). The study in broad terms: Samples from collaborators originated in the United States, Italy and Spain and spanned both the acute and convalescent phases of COVID-19. Samples came from the ongoing ImmuneRACE study (first 160 participants) plus 1,254 subjects from 6 global collaborators. The material from the prospective study consisted of cDNA or gDNA derived from T cells, B-cell-depleted T cells, or PBMCs. The sample metadata nearly always contained a de-identified subject ID, COVID-19 status, age in years and sex. The repertoires were made available in a free public database intended to serve as a resource for research on the immune response to SARS-CoV-2. Where available, HLA class I and class II types were taken from metadata supplied by the sample provider and were not determined by assay-based typing. Subjects who had been exposed to COVID-19, were actively infected with it, or had recovered from it provided the deeply sampled blood TCRbeta repertoires that made up the dataset. Study-wide findings and limitations: The quantity of clinical and demographic metadata differed by source and by participant and was supplied without curation.

TCRbeta CDR3 regions were amplified from genomic DNA by means of the immunoSEQ Assay, a bias-controlled multiplex PCR. The study's processing was this. Nucleated cell counts per sample were estimated from amplification of reference gene primers within the assay. To quantify the absolute abundance of each unique TCRbeta CDR3 rearrangement, sequence reads were collapsed and filtered. For each sample, productive Simpson clonality was calculated as the square root of Simpson's diversity index across productive rearrangements. TCRdb provides this immuneACCESS table in a form limited to in-frame rearrangements. Some clones are lacking; in checked studies, under half of them reflect an unresolved V gene, and why the rest are absent is not known. V and J calls and clone size are as listed in that table; D and trimming were resolved from the DNA. For this sample there are 15,000 to 17,000 clones; 85% to 90% appear just once. The ten most abundant clones make up roughly 52% of the sample.

Comment on this clone: What antigen it recognizes has not been identified. The input lacks base qualities; no much larger clone sits a single base away.

The V end gives up 0 bases and the J end 5 bases, leaving 13 bases in the junction not matched to a gene. Reading the germline V gene (reference sequence) gives CDR1 GTSNPN and CDR2 SVGIG. The CDR3, from cysteine to phenylalanine, totals 18 residues. The only DNA kept is the CDR3, 54 bases in frame from the first base. Collaborating institutions collected whole blood in K2EDTA tubes following their own protocols. Collaborator samples were shipped for TCRbeta analysis as frozen whole blood, isolated PBMCs, or DNA extracted from either sample type. Recombination joined TRBV30 with TRBJ2-2; 9 bases in the junction line up with TRBD2. The receptor's source is a man between 60 and 70 years old with acute or convalescent COVID-19. Sequencing was carried out using peripheral blood. At the DNA level, the sequence is TGTGCCTGGAGTGTAAGGTTGGATGTAGCGGGGGAGACCGGGGAGCTGTTTTTT. It translates as CAWSVRLDVAGETGELFF.